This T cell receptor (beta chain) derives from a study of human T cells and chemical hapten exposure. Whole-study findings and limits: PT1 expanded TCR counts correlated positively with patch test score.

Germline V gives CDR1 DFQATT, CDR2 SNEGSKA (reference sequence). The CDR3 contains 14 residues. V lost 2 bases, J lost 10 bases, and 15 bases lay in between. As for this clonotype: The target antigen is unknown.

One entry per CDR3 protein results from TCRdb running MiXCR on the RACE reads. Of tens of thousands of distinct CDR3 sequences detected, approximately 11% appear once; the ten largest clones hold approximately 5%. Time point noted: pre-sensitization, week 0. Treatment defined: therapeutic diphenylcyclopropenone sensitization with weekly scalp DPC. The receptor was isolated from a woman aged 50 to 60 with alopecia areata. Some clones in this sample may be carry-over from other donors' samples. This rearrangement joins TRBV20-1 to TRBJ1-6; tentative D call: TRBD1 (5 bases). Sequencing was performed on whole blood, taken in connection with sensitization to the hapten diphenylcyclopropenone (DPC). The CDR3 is CSARLQAGPSPLHF. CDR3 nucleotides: TGCAGTGCTAGACTGCAAGCAGGGCCATCACCCCTCCACTTT.